A selection of T cell receptor beta chains follows, all from one sample in a study of shared clonotypes between healthy human individuals. Assay: immunoSEQ multiplex PCR; the TCRdb copy retains only in-frame clones and omits some. The table shows more than 550,000 clones, with roughly two thirds occurring only once. The sample taken for sequencing was memory CD4+ T cells sorted from blood. These TCRs come from a woman in her 30s in good health. Each CDR3 is given with its conserved first and last residue. The D gene is left open where the match is weak. Size is omitted from some rows. Given values are once, few, many or a class for expanded clones.

TGCGCCAGCAGCTCCACCCGTGGCACAGATACGCAGTATTTT | CASSSTRGTDTQYF | . | TRBJ2-3 | TRBV5-1 | .
TGTGCCAGCAGTTACGGGGGCGTACAGCCCCAGCATTTT | CASSYGGVQPQHF | . | TRBJ1-5 | TRBV6-5 | .
TGTGCCAGCCAGATTGGGGGATGGAACACTGAAGCTTTCTTT | CASQIGGWNTEAFF | . | TRBJ1-1 | TRBV2 | .
TGTGCCACCAGCAGACCCGGGCTAGCTAGCACAGATACGCAGTATTTT | CATSRPGLASTDTQYF | . | TRBJ2-3 | TRBV15 | few
TGTGCCAGCAGTCCCCGGGCCAGCGGACGCGAGCAGTACTTC | CASSPRASGREQYF | . | TRBJ2-7 | TRBV27 | .
TGTGCCAGCACCCTTCGTATCCCCGATTGCACCTTC | CASTLRIPDCTF | . | TRBJ1-2 | TRBV2 | .
TGTGCCAGCAGGCCCATGGACGTAAGGGAGCAGTACTTC | CASRPMDVREQYF | . | TRBJ2-7 | TRBV2 | .
TGCGCCAGCAGCCAAGCCCGATTAGGTCAGGTGGGTGAGCAGTTCTTC | CASSQARLGQVGEQFF | . | TRBJ2-1 | TRBV4-1 | once
TGTGCCAGCTCACCAACGGGACAGGGATATGGCTACACCTTC | CASSPTGQGYGYTF | TRBD1 | TRBJ1-2 | TRBV18 | few
TGTGCCAGCAGTAACCCCGGGACAGGGAAAAATGAGCAGTTCTTC | CASSNPGTGKNEQFF | TRBD1 | TRBJ2-1 | TRBV6-5 | .
TGTGCCTGGAGTGTAGGACAGACCGGGACAGGGTCATATCAGCCCCAGCATTTT | CAWSVGQTGTGSYQPQHF | TRBD1 | TRBJ1-5 | TRBV30 | .
TGTGCCTGGAGATTTTACAAGAATTCACCCCTCCACTTT | CAWRFYKNSPLHF | . | TRBJ1-6 | TRBV30 | once
TGCAGTGCCCCCCGGGCAGAGGTACAGTACTTC | CSAPRAEVQYF | . | TRBJ2-7 | TRBV20-1 | few
TGTGCCACGAGACAGGGAGCTGGAAACACCATATATTTT | CATRQGAGNTIYF | TRBD1 | TRBJ1-3 | TRBV6-5 | once
TGTGCCAGCAGCCCCAGTGGGTCGAAGGGCTCATGGGATACGCAGTATTTT | CASSPSGSKGSWDTQYF | . | TRBJ2-3 | TRBV21-1 | .
TGTGCCAGTAGTATAAACCCGACTAGTTCAACCTACGAGCAGTACTTC | CASSINPTSSTYEQYF | . | TRBJ2-7 | TRBV19 | .
TGTGCCAGTAAACAGGGTAGGGGACGGGGCACTGAAGCTTTCTTT | CASKQGRGRGTEAFF | . | TRBJ1-1 | TRBV19 | .
TGCAGCTCTAGGGGGGGGACAGATACGCAGTATTTT | CSSRGGTDTQYF | . | TRBJ2-3 | TRBV29-1 | .
TGCGCCAGCAGACCAGCGGGGTCCGGGGAGCTGTTTTTT | CASRPAGSGELFF | TRBD2 | TRBJ2-2 | TRBV10-1 | .
TGCAGCGGATTAGGACAGGGTACCCCTGAAGCTTTCTTT | CSGLGQGTPEAFF | TRBD1 | TRBJ1-1 | TRBV29-1 | .
TGCAGCGTTGTTAGCGGGAGTTACGAGCAGTACTTC | CSVVSGSYEQYF | TRBD2 | TRBJ2-7 | TRBV29-1 | .
TGTGCCACCATGGGGGGGAACTACGAGCAGTACTTC | CATMGGNYEQYF | TRBD2 | TRBJ2-7 | TRBV28 | few
TGCGCCAGCCGACGAGGACAGGGGGCAGAAGAGCAGTACTTC | CASRRGQGAEEQYF | TRBD1 | TRBJ2-7 | TRBV10-2 | once
TGTGCCAGCAGCGTAGTTAGTAGCCCCGGTGAGCAGTTCTTC | CASSVVSSPGEQFF | . | TRBJ2-1 | TRBV9 | .
TGTGCCAGCTCACCAGCACTAGCGGGAGTAGATACGCAGTATTTT | CASSPALAGVDTQYF | TRBD2 | TRBJ2-3 | TRBV18 | once
TGCGCCAGCAGCCAAGTTGGGACAGGAGGTTCCGAGCAGTACTTC | CASSQVGTGGSEQYF | TRBD1 | TRBJ2-7 | TRBV4-1 | .
TGTGCCAGCAGCTCGGGACACGTCACCGGGGAGCTGTTTTTT | CASSSGHVTGELFF | . | TRBJ2-2 | TRBV7-2 | .
TGTGCCAGCAGTTACTCGACTAGCGGGAACTACGAGCAGTACTTC | CASSYSTSGNYEQYF | TRBD2 | TRBJ2-7 | TRBV6-5 | .
TGCGCCAGCAGTGATATTGCTAGCGGGAAGTACGAGCAGTACTTC | CASSDIASGKYEQYF | TRBD2 | TRBJ2-7 | TRBV10-1 | .
TGTGCCAGCAGTAGTGAGGGGGCAGCCTATGGCTACACCTTC | CASSSEGAAYGYTF | TRBD1 | TRBJ1-2 | TRBV2 | .
TGTGCCAGCAGAACAGCCTCGGGTAATCAGCCCCAGCATTTT | CASRTASGNQPQHF | . | TRBJ1-5 | TRBV2 | .
TGTGCCAGCAGTTCCGCCGGGACGGCTAATGAAAAACTGTTTTTT | CASSSAGTANEKLFF | . | TRBJ1-4 | TRBV28 | .
TGTGCCAGCAGCTTAGGAGGGGAAAGCACTGAAGCTTTCTTT | CASSLGGESTEAFF | . | TRBJ1-1 | TRBV7-2 | .
TGTGCCAGCAGTTACCTTCCCGATCAGCCCCAGCATTTT | CASSYLPDQPQHF | . | TRBJ1-5 | TRBV6-5 | .
TGTGCCAGCGGACCCTTTCAGGGAGAGACCCAGTACTTC | CASGPFQGETQYF | . | TRBJ2-5 | TRBV5-4 | .
TGTGCCAGCAGCTTACCTAGCGTGGATACGCAGTATTTT | CASSLPSVDTQYF | . | TRBJ2-3 | TRBV7-2 | .
TGTGCCAGCAGTGCGACTGGGCACCAGAACACCGGGGAGCTGTTTTTT | CASSATGHQNTGELFF | . | TRBJ2-2 | TRBV2 | .
TGTGCCAGCAGTTCTAGGGTCACAGATACGCAGTATTTT | CASSSRVTDTQYF | . | TRBJ2-3 | TRBV6-6 | .
TGCAGCGGGAACAGGGCATCCGAGCAGTTCTTC | CSGNRASEQFF | . | TRBJ2-1 | TRBV29-1 | many
TGCGCCAGCAGCGGCGGGACAGGGTATGGAGAGACCCAGTACTTC | CASSGGTGYGETQYF | TRBD1 | TRBJ2-5 | TRBV5-1 | .
TGTGCCAGCAGCCCAGAAGCCGGGTCAGCCCAGCATTTT | CASSPEAGSAQHF | . | TRBJ1-5 | TRBV6-5 | .
TGCAGTGCGGTTTCCTACGAGCAGTACTTC | CSAVSYEQYF | . | TRBJ2-7 | TRBV20-1 | once
TGTGCCAGCAGTTCGCCCCAGGACAGGGCCAAGCATTTT | CASSSPQDRAKHF | TRBD1 | TRBJ1-5 | TRBV28 | .
TGTGCCAGCAGCCCGAATAGCTTCGACAATGAGCAGTTCTTC | CASSPNSFDNEQFF | . | TRBJ2-1 | TRBV7-2 | once
TGTGCCAGCACATCGGCGGGGAGGGCCTTGATAAATGAGCAGTTCTTC | CASTSAGRALINEQFF | TRBD2 | TRBJ2-1 | TRBV28 | .